This paragraph covers one T cell receptor beta chain sequence. These data come from a study of blood T cell repertoires in COVID-19. Study at large: The cDNA or gDNA used as material had been derived from T cells, B-cell-depleted T cells, or PBMCs.

Authors' data handling: Estimated nucleated cell counts came from reference gene primer amplification. Sequencing used immunoSEQ multiplex PCR; TCRdb keeps in-frame clones, though not all of them. The V and J calls and the clone size are those of that table, but D and trimming were determined from the DNA. The table has about 13,000 clones, around 91% seen once. Germline CDR1 LGHDT, CDR2 YNNKEL (reference sequence). The CDR3 extends over 13 amino acids. V gave up 7 bases and J gave up 5 bases, with 15 bases separating them. V gene TRBV3-1 (or the pseudogene TRBV3-2) combines with J gene TRBJ2-7, with a weak D call TRBD1 (7 bases). The sample was peripheral blood. This receptor was obtained from a human donor with active COVID-19. The donor label of this sample is uncertain. The CDR3 nucleotides read TGTGCCAGCAACAACAGGGGAGGAGACGAGCAGTACTTC. Translation gives CASNNRGGDEQYF.